This note documents a single T cell receptor (beta chain) sequence. Repertoires were generated with immunoSEQ multiplex PCR, while TCRdb's copy carries only in-frame clones and drops some. The sample shows tens of thousands of clones, approximately 90% of them seen only once. The CDR3 has 15 amino acids. V shed 5 bases and J 4 bases; nucleotides not matched to a gene: 4. Germline V gene data show CDR1 as SEHNR and CDR2 as FQNEAQ (reference sequence). The entry originates in a study of resident and recirculating memory T cells in vitiligo. The chain links TRBV7-9 to TRBJ2-5, with TRBD2 matching 13 bases. This sequence originates from a male donor with vitiligo. The sequenced sample consisted of blood. In DNA, the CDR3 is TGTGCCAGCAGCCCTCGACTAGCGGGAGGAGAGACCCAGTACTTC. As protein: CASSPRLAGGETQYF.